These 9 T cell receptor beta chains came from one sample sequenced in a study of long-term antiretroviral therapy in people with HIV. immunoSEQ v3.0 was run at survey level. Produced via immunoSEQ multiplex PCR; TCRdb's table is partial and in-frame only. The repertoire includes 21,000 or so clones, over 75% of them detected once, and approximately 5% sits in the top ten. Source: unsorted PBMCs, taken 0.3 years after starting antiretroviral therapy. Receptor source: a man aged 50-59 years with HIV.

The chain uses TRBV11-2 and TRBJ1-1, with D unresolved. V shed 6 bases and J shed 0 bases, with 14 bases lying between them. The CDR3 length is 15 residues. The germline V gene encodes CDR1 SGHAT and CDR2 FQNNGV. CDR3 coding DNA: TGTGCCAGCAGTCGTCAACTAGACATGAACACTGAAGCTTTCTTT. Its protein is CASSRQLDMNTEAFF. The entire variable domain, with the rest obtained from reference TRBV11-2 and TRBJ1-1, is as follows: EAGVAQSPRYKIIEKRQSVAFWCNPISGHATLYWYQQILGQGPKLLIQFQNNGVVDDSQLPKDRFSAERLKGVDSTLKIQPAKLEDSAVYLCASSRQLDMNTEAFFGQGTRLTVV.

This clone was counted a single time. V usage is TRBV15 and J usage is TRBJ2-1, with D possibly TRBD2 on 6 matching bases. The CDR3 sequence is 16 residues long. CDR1 is LNHNV and CDR2 is YYDKDF in the germline V gene (reference sequence). The ends were cut back, 1 base at V and 6 bases at J, with 16 bases in the middle. The CDR3 protein is CATSRGGPRGFNEQFF. CDR3 nucleotide sequence: TGTGCCACCAGCAGAGGGGGCCCGCGGGGATTCAATGAGCAGTTCTTC. Full variable domain (outside the CDR3, taken from reference TRBV15 and TRBJ2-1): DAMVIQNPRYQVTQFGKPVTLSCSQTLNHNVMYWYQQKSSQAPKLLFHYYDKDFNNEADTPDNFQSRRPNTSFCFLDIRSPGLGDTAMYLCATSRGGPRGFNEQFFGPGTRLTVL.

The chain is built from TRBV6-5 and TRBJ2-7; tentative D call: TRBD2 (6 bases). Germline-derived CDR1 and CDR2 are MNHEY and SVGAGI. Trimming cost V 2 bases and J 1 base, with 9 bases left between them. The CDR3 runs to 14 residues. The CDR3 region has the DNA TGTGCCAGCAGTTACGCGGGGTCTTCCTACGAGCAGTACTTC. It encodes CASSYAGSSYEQYF.

This chain links TRBV2 with TRBJ1-6; the D is unclear. CDR3 length: 15 amino acids. The V end was cut by 2 bases, the J end by 6 bases, with 11 bases between. Germline values: CDR1 SNHLY, CDR2 FYNNEI. This CDR3 is CASSERIRANSPLHF. DNA of the CDR3: TGTGCCAGCAGTGAAAGGATTAGGGCTAATTCACCCCTCCACTTT.

V and J are TRBV18 and TRBJ1-1, with 10 bases identical to TRBD1. The germline gives CDR1 KGHSH, CDR2 LQKENI. V shed 4 bases and J 12 bases; nucleotides not matched to a gene: 8. The CDR3 has 13 residues. In DNA form, the CDR3 reads TGTGCCAGCTCACGGACCGGACAGGGGGAGACTTTCTTT. It yields the protein CASSRTGQGETFF.

This sequence joins TRBV15 and TRBJ1-1; possible D gene TRBD1, 6 bases. The CDR3 length is 17 residues. V gave up 0 bases and J gave up 7 bases, with 21 bases separating them. The germline CDR1 and CDR2 sequences are LNHNV and YYDKDF (reference sequence). The CDR3 spells CATSRDRLTGWSVEAFF. Here the CDR3 DNA reads TGTGCCACCAGCAGAGATCGATTGACAGGCTGGAGCGTTGAAGCTTTCTTT.

CDR3 sequence (DNA): TGTGCCAGCAGCCTGAGCTTTGGGACAGGGGTGAGACCCCTCCACTTT. Protein product: CASSLSFGTGVRPLHF. This chain uses TRBV5-5 with TRBJ1-6, with TRBD1 identical over 10 bases. The V gene end was trimmed by 4 bases and the J gene end by 12 bases; junction bases not matched to a gene: 13. The CDR3 sequence is 16 residues long. CDR1 SGHKS and CDR2 YYEKEE come from the germline V gene (reference sequence).

The genes are TRBV15 and TRBJ1-1, with no clear D. CDR1 is LNHNV and CDR2 is YYDKDF in the germline V gene (reference sequence). Trimming took off 0 bases at V and 6 bases at J, with 8 bases between the two ends. The CDR3 runs to 13 residues. In DNA form, the CDR3 reads TGTGCCACCAGCAGAGAGAGATTTGCTGAAGCTTTCTTT. Amino acids: CATSRERFAEAFF.

This chain joins TRBV6-1 and TRBJ1-4; D call uncertain. Germline values: CDR1 MNHNS, CDR2 SASEGT. V lost 3 bases to trimming and J lost 16 bases, with 24 bases between them. The CDR3 length is 15 residues. The CDR3 sequence: CASSDLPGSRGGEFF. For the CDR3, the DNA is TGTGCCAGCAGTGATTTGCCGGGATCACGAGGTGGAGAGTTTTTT.